What follows are 20 T cell receptor beta chains derived from one specimen sequenced in a study of control samples from healthy donors and cancer patients. Data came from immunoSEQ multiplex PCR; TCRdb stores just in-frame clones and leaves some out. The data hold roughly 54,000 clones, with 95% to 96% observed a single time. Material for sequencing was blood. The receptor set was obtained from a woman aged 25 to 39 in good health.

This clone occurred once. This chain joins TRBV7-9 and TRBJ2-1; D gene unclear. Trimming took 2 bases from V and 8 from J, leaving 10 bases between them. This CDR3 comprises 13 residues. Germline assignment: CDR1 SEHNR and CDR2 FQNEAQ (reference sequence). The CDR3 is CASSLIRSDEQFF. The CDR3 DNA is TGTGCCAGCAGCTTAATTCGGAGCGATGAGCAGTTCTTC.

The chain couples TRBV19 to TRBJ1-3, with D uncertain. Trimming took 3 bases from V and 0 from J, leaving 6 bases between them. Germline CDR1 LNHDA, CDR2 SQIVND (reference sequence). The CDR3 is made up of 14 amino acids. CDR3 nucleotides: TGTGCCAGTAGTATCCCGAACTCTGGAAACACCATATATTTT. The encoded protein is CASSIPNSGNTIYF.

The V and J genes are TRBV2 and TRBJ1-6, with D possibly matching TRBD1 (5 bases). V was trimmed by 7 bases and J by 5 bases, leaving 9 bases between them. Germline values: CDR1 SNHLY, CDR2 FYNNEI. CDR3 size: 13 residues. The CDR3 protein is CASNDRNNSPLHF. In nucleotides, the CDR3 is TGTGCCAGCAACGACAGAAATAATTCACCCCTCCACTTT.

This clone was counted between two and nine times. This chain connects TRBV11-2 to TRBJ2-3; D gene ambiguous. The CDR3 is 13 amino acids. The ends were cut back, 2 bases at V and 3 bases at J, with 6 bases in the middle. Looked up from germline, CDR1 is SGHAT and CDR2 is FQNNGV. The CDR3 DNA follows: TGTGCCAGCAGCTTATTCAGGACAGATACGCAGTATTTT. This codes for CASSLFRTDTQYF.

The gene calls are TRBV30 and TRBJ1-1; a possible D gene is TRBD1 (5 bases). This CDR3 is 13 amino acids long. From germline, CDR1 is GTSNPN and CDR2 SVGIG (reference sequence). With 1 base removed from V and 4 bases from J, the gap between germline ends came to 10 bases. The CDR3 sequence: CAWSADILTEAFF. The CDR3 DNA reads TGTGCCTGGAGTGCGGACATTCTCACTGAAGCTTTCTTT.

This chain connects TRBV5-4 to TRBJ2-1; D may be TRBD1 (6 bases). V lost 2 bases and J 6 bases, leaving 15 bases between the germline ends. The CDR3 extends over 15 amino acids. Germline V lookup: CDR1 SGHNT, CDR2 YYREEE (reference sequence). The CDR3 DNA sequence: TGTGCCAGCAGCTTACGACAGGCTCCAGGCAATGAGCAGTTCTTC. Its protein is CASSLRQAPGNEQFF.

This rearrangement joins TRBV25-1 to TRBJ2-7, with 9 nucleotides matching TRBD1. V was pared by 8 bases and J by 4 bases, with 6 bases of the junction left unmatched. The CDR3 runs to 13 residues. Germline V gene lookup returns CDR1 MGHDK and CDR2 SYGVNS. CDR3 sequence: CASRPDRGYEQYF. In nucleotides, the CDR3 is TGTGCCAGCCGACCCGACAGGGGGTACGAGCAGTACTTC.

This clone has a handful of counts. The chain links TRBV7-6 to TRBJ2-1; TRBD2 agrees at 11 bases. Germline V lookup: CDR1 SGHVS, CDR2 FNYEAQ. V lost 2 bases, J lost 4 bases, and 4 bases stayed unmatched. The CDR3 covers 16 residues. The CDR3 spells CASSLYTSGSYNEQFF. The CDR3 bases are TGTGCCAGCAGCTTATATACTAGCGGGAGTTACAATGAGCAGTTCTTC.

This chain connects TRBV5-8 to TRBJ2-5; 14 bases fit TRBD2. Germline lookup yields CDR1 SGHTS and CDR2 YDEGEE. This CDR3 comprises 17 residues. The ends lost 0 bases at V and 4 bases at J; junction bases unmatched: 5. The CDR3 DNA reads as TGTGCCAGCAGCTTGGAAGGGACTAGCGGGAGTAGAGAGACCCAGTACTTC. Encoded protein: CASSLEGTSGSRETQYF.

The CDR3 DNA follows: TGTGCCAGCAGTTCCCACCCGACAGCAGACCGGGAGACCCAGTACTTC. Amino acids: CASSSHPTADRETQYF. V and J are TRBV28 and TRBJ2-5; weak D call: TRBD1 (5 bases). The germline CDR1 and CDR2 sequences are MDHEN and SYDVKM. This CDR3 has 16 amino acids. V was pared by 4 bases and J by 5 bases, with 20 bases between. Drawing the rest from reference TRBV28 and TRBJ2-5, the complete variable domain is DVKVTQSSRYLVKRTGEKVFLECVQDMDHENMFWYRQDPGLGLRLIYFSYDVKMKEKGDIPEGYSVSREKKERFSLILESASTNQTSMYLCASSSHPTADRETQYFGPGTRLLVL.

The chain uses TRBV7-6 and TRBJ2-1, with 9 bases aligning to TRBD2. V lost 0 bases, J lost 8 bases, and 8 bases stayed unmatched. Germline CDR1 is SGHVS and CDR2 is FNYEAQ. The CDR3 runs 16 residues. The CDR3 DNA reads as TGTGCCAGCAGCTTAGCGGGCGGGAGGGCCTTTTATGAGCAGTTCTTC. This encodes CASSLAGGRAFYEQFF. The whole variable domain, filled in from reference TRBV7-6 and TRBJ2-1, reads GAGVSQSPRYKVTKRGQDVALRCDPISGHVSLYWYRQALGQGPEFLTYFNYEAQQDKSGLPNDRFSAERPEGSISTLTIQRTEQRDSAMYRCASSLAGGRAFYEQFFGPGTRLTVL.

The chain combines TRBV30 with TRBJ2-1, with 7 bases aligning to TRBD1. J was trimmed by 5 bases and V by 1 base; bases with no gene match: 2. CDR1 and CDR2 from the germline V gene are GTSNPN and SVGIG (reference sequence). The CDR3 is 13 amino acids. The CDR3 sequence: CAWSGQGNNEQFF. The DNA of the CDR3 is TGTGCCTGGAGTGGACAGGGAAACAATGAGCAGTTCTTC.

This clone turned up a few times. The chain is built from TRBV6-6 and TRBJ2-7; 13 nucleotides match TRBD2. Germline assignment: CDR1 MNHNY and CDR2 SVGAGI (reference sequence). The CDR3 is made up of 16 amino acids. V shed 5 bases, J shed 3 bases, and the junction held 7 bases outside the gene matches. The CDR3 loop reads CASSQPRTSGSYEQYF. The CDR3 coding sequence is TGTGCCAGCAGTCAACCCCGGACTAGCGGGAGCTACGAGCAGTACTTC.

The V and J genes are TRBV19 and TRBJ1-4; TRBD1 might be the D (6 bases). Trimming stripped 4 bases from V and 1 base from J, with 13 bases between. Germline V gives CDR1 LNHDA, CDR2 SQIVND (reference sequence). CDR3 length: 16 amino acids. CDR3: CASSTNDRLTNEKLFF. CDR3 in DNA: TGTGCCAGTAGTACGAACGACAGGTTAACTAATGAAAAACTGTTTTTT.

The chain employs TRBV5-1 and TRBJ2-3; 10 bases fit TRBD2. Trimming removed 0 bases from V and 0 bases from J; junction bases left unmatched: 4. The germline V gene has CDR1 SGHRS and CDR2 YFSETQ. CDR3 length: 17 residues. CDR3 DNA: TGCGCCAGCAGCTTGGTAGGGACTAGCGATAGCACAGATACGCAGTATTTT. It specifies CASSLVGTSDSTDTQYF.

The chain joins TRBV7-9 to TRBJ2-4; TRBD1 or TRBD2 may be the D gene (5 bases each). The V end lost 4 bases, the J end lost 1 base, and 14 bases lay between the germline ends. CDR1 is SEHNR and CDR2 is FQNEAQ in the germline V gene (reference sequence). CDR3 length: 16 residues. In DNA form, the CDR3 reads TGTGCCAGCAGCTACCAGGGTGGGGAGGCCAAAAACATTCAGTACTTC. Its translation: CASSYQGGEAKNIQYF.

The chain is built from TRBV12-3 or TRBV12-4 and TRBJ2-7; no reliable D call. V was trimmed by 3 bases and J by 7 bases, leaving 10 bases between them. The CDR3 loop spans 12 amino acids. The CDR3 DNA reads as TGTGCCAGCAGTTTCATGGGTGGGGAGCAGTACTTC. Translation: CASSFMGGEQYF.

The V gene is TRBV12-3 or TRBV12-4, the J gene TRBJ1-1, with D maybe TRBD1 (6 bases). CDR3 length: 12 amino acids. The ends were cut back, 3 bases at V and 8 bases at J, with 10 bases in the middle. This CDR3 is CASSFGGGEAFF. The CDR3 nucleotides read TGTGCCAGCAGTTTTGGGGGGGGCGAAGCTTTCTTT.

This chain joins TRBV20-1 and TRBJ1-4; D is possibly TRBD1 (5 bases). The CDR3 consists of 14 residues. Germline assignment: CDR1 DFQATT and CDR2 SNEGSKA (reference sequence). Between the trimmed V and J ends, which lost 3 bases and 0 bases, there was a span of 8 bases. CDR3 nucleotides: TGCAGTGCTAGTTGGGACGCAACTAATGAAAAACTGTTTTTT. It yields the protein CSASWDATNEKLFF.

The rearrangement joins TRBV5-4 to TRBJ2-3; no clear D gene. The germline CDR1 and CDR2 sequences are SGHNT and YYREEE (reference sequence). The CDR3 is 13 residues long. With 2 bases removed from V and 3 bases from J, the gap between germline ends came to 7 bases. The CDR3 DNA reads TGTGCCAGCAGCTTCATTGAAACAGATACGCAGTATTTT. Protein product: CASSFIETDTQYF.